This T cell receptor beta chain appears in the sequencing data of a study of identical twins. The study, taken as a whole, reports: A cross-sectional statistical analysis, not follow-up of the same donors, supported the conclusions. Invariant populations such as MAIT and iNKT cells could partly muddle zero-insertion analyses.

One entry per CDR3 protein results from TCRdb running MiXCR on the 5' RACE reads. The repertoire holds under 300,000 distinct CDR3 sequences, with approximately 12% as singletons. Comments on this clonotype: What it recognizes is unknown.

The germline V gene has CDR1 MNHEY and CDR2 SVGAGI. CDR3 length: 16 residues. V dropped 7 bases and J dropped 8 bases, with 26 bases sitting between them. These data were also filed under a second study, of yellow fever vaccine responses in identical twins. Per that study: It has been reported that, in twins, the vaccine T cell response seemed partly convergent and partly personalized.

The receptor comes from a woman in her late teens or twenties in good health. The sample comprised memory (CD45RO+) T cells sorted from blood. The chain is built from TRBV6-5 and TRBJ1-2; possible D gene TRBD1, 6 bases. The CDR3 region is CASIIRAQGGREGYTF. DNA for the CDR3: TGTGCCAGCATTATCCGGGCCCAAGGGGGAAGGGAAGGCTACACCTTC.